This T cell receptor beta chain was captured in a study of cytomegalovirus exposure and HLA in healthy donors. Points from the study as a whole: Common viral pathogens seemed, in a later analysis, to connect with several of the most significant clusters.

The CDR3 has 14 residues. Losses at the gene ends were 1 base for V and 0 bases for J; bases not matched to a gene: 3. In germline, CDR1 is GTSNPN, CDR2 SVGIG (reference sequence). As for this clone: The target antigen is unknown.

PCR used 60 Vbeta primers and 13 Jbeta primers. Profiling relied on immunoSEQ multiplex PCR, and the TCRdb table lists in-frame clones only, not all of them. The table has roughly 170,000 clones, more than 65% seen once. This chain links TRBV30 with TRBJ2-7; TRBD1 matches 7 bases. The sample comprised PBMCs. The receptor comes from a girl aged 2-10 years in good health and CMV-seropositive. In DNA form, the CDR3 reads TGTGCCTGGAGTGGGAACAGGGGCTCCTACGAGCAGTACTTC. Translating gives CAWSGNRGSYEQYF.